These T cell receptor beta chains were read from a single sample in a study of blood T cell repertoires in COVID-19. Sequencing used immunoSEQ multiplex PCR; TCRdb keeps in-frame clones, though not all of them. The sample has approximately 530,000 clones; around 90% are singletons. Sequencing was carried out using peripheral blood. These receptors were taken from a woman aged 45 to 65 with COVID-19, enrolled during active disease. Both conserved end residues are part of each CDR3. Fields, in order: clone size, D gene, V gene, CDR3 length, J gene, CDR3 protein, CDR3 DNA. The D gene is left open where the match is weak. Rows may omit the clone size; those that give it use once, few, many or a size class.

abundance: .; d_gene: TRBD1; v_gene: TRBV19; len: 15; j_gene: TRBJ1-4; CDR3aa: CASRKPGTGNEKLFF; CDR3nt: TGTGCCAGTAGAAAACCCGGGACAGGGAACGAAAAACTGTTTTTT
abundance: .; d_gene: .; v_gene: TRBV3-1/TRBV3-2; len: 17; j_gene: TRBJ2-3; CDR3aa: CASSLPEPERGTDTQYF; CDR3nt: TGTGCCAGCAGCTTACCGGAGCCGGAGCGGGGCACAGATACGCAGTATTTT
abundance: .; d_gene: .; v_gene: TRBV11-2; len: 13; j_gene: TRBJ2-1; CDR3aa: CASSLGNRNEQFF; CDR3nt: TGTGCCAGCAGCTTAGGGAACAGGAATGAGCAGTTCTTC
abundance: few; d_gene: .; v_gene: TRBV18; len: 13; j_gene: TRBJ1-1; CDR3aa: CASSLEMNTEAFF; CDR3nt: TGTGCCAGCTCACTAGAGATGAACACTGAAGCTTTCTTT
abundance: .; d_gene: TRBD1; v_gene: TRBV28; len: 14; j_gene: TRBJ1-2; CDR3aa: CASYSRQGDYGYTF; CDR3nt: TGTGCCAGCTACTCAAGACAGGGGGACTATGGCTACACCTTC
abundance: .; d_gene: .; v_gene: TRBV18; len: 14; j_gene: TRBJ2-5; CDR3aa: CASSPQGFQETQYF; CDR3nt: TGTGCCAGCTCACCACAGGGGTTCCAAGAGACCCAGTACTTC
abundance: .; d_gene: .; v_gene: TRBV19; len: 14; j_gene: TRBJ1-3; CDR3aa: CASLSDRSGNTIYF; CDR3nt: TGTGCCAGTCTATCTGACAGGTCTGGAAACACCATATATTTT
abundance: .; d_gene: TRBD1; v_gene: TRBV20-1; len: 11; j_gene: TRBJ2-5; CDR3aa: CSGQAPETQYF; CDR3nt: TGCAGCGGACAGGCTCCAGAGACCCAGTACTTC
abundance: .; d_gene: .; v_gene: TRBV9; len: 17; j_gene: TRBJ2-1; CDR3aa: CASSVEEGWGSYNEQFF; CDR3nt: TGTGCCAGCAGCGTAGAGGAGGGTTGGGGCTCCTACAATGAGCAGTTCTTC
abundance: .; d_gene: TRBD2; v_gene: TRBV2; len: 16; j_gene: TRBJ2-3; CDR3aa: CASSVLGTSGGGTQYF; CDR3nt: TGTGCCAGCAGTGTTTTAGGGACTAGCGGGGGGGGGACGCAGTATTTT
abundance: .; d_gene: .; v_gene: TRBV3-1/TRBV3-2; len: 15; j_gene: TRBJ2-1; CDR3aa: CASSRSSVESNEQFF; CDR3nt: TGTGCCAGCAGCCGCTCTAGCGTGGAGAGCAATGAGCAGTTCTTC
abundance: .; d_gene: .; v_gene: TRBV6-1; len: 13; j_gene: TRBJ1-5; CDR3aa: CASSPLAGRPQHF; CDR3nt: TGTGCCAGCAGCCCCCTGGCAGGGCGGCCCCAGCATTTT
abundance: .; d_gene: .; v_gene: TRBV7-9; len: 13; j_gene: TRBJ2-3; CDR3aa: CASSLTETDTQYF; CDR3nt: TGTGCCAGCAGCTTAACTGAGACAGATACGCAGTATTTT
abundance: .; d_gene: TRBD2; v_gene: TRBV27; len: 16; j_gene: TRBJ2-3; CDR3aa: CASSLTSGGLTDTQYF; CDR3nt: TGTGCCAGCAGTTTGACAAGCGGGGGACTCACAGATACGCAGTATTTT
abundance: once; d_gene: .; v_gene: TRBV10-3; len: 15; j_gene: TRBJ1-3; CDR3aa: CAISESPQARNTIYF; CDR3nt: TGTGCCATCAGTGAGTCACCACAGGCCCGAAACACCATATATTTT
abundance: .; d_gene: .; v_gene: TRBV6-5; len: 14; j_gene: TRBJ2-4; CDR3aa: CASSNRQAGNIQYF; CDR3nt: TGTGCCAGCAGTAACCGACAGGCAGGAAACATTCAGTACTTC
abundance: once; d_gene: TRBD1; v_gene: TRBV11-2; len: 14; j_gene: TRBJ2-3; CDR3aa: CASSRRQGGDTQYF; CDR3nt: TGTGCCAGCAGCCGCAGACAGGGCGGCGATACGCAGTATTTT
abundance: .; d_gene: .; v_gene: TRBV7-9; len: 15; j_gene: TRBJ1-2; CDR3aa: CASSPAGLNSYGYTF; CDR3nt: TGTGCCAGCAGCCCAGCGGGACTTAATTCTTATGGCTACACCTTC
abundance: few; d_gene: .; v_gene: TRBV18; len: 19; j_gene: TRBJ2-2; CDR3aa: CASSRRDRAVKESTGELFF; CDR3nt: TGTGCCAGCTCAAGGAGGGACAGAGCAGTGAAGGAGTCTACCGGGGAGCTGTTTTTT
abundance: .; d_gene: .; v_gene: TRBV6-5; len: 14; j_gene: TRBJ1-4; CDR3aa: CASSQDSFNEKLFF; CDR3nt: TGTGCCAGCAGTCAGGACAGTTTTAATGAAAAACTGTTTTTT
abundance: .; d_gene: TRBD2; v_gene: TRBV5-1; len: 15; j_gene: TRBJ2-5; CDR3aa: CASSFGLADQETQYF; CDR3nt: TGCGCCAGCAGCTTCGGACTAGCCGACCAAGAGACCCAGTACTTC
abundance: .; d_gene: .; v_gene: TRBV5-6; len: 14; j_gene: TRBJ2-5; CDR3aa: CASSSQGGGETQYF; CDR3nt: TGTGCCAGCAGTTCCCAGGGAGGAGGAGAGACCCAGTACTTC
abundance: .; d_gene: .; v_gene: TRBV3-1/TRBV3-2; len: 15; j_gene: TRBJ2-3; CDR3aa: CASSQGTIEADTQYF; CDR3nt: TGTGCCAGCAGCCAAGGGACTATCGAGGCAGATACGCAGTATTTT
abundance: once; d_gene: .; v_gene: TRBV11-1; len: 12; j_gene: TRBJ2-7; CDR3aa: CASSLGRDEQYF; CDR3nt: TGTGCCAGCAGCTTGGGCAGGGACGAGCAGTACTTC
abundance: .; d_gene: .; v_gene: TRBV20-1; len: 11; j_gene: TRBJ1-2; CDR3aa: CSARDRGGYTF; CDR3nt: TGCAGTGCTAGAGACAGGGGAGGCTACACCTTC
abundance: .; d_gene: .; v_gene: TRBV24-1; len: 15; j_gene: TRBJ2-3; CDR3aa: CATSDYREGTDTQYF; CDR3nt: TGTGCCACCAGTGATTACCGGGAAGGCACAGATACGCAGTATTTT
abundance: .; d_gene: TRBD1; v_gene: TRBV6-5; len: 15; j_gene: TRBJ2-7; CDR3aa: CASSRGTSTTYEQYF; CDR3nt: TGTGCCAGCAGCAGGGGGACCTCCACGACATACGAGCAGTACTTC
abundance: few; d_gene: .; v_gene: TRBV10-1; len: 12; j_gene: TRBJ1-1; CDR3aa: CASIYFRVEAFF; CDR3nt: TGCGCCAGCATCTATTTCCGGGTTGAAGCTTTCTTT
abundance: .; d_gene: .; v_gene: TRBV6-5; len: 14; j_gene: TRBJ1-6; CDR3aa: CAIPFTVFNSPLHF; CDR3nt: TGTGCCATCCCGTTTACAGTCTTCAATTCACCCCTCCACTTT
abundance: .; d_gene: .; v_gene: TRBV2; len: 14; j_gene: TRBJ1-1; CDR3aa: CASSVGVLNTEAFF; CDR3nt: TGTGCCAGCAGTGTTGGAGTTTTGAACACTGAAGCTTTCTTT
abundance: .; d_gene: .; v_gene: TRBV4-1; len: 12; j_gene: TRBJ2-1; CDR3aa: CASSNWYNEQFF; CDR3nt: TGCGCCAGCAGCAACTGGTACAATGAGCAGTTCTTC
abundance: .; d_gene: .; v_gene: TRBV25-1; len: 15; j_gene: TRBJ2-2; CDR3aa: CASSVGGANTGELFF; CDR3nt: TGTGCCAGCAGTGTGGGGGGAGCGAACACCGGGGAGCTGTTTTTT
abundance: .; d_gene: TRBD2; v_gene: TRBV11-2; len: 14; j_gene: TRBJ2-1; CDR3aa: CASRLTSGGNEQFF; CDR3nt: TGTGCCAGCAGACTGACTAGCGGGGGGAATGAGCAGTTCTTC
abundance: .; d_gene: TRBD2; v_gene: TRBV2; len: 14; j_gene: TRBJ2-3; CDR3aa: CASSVGGGTDTQYF; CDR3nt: TGTGCCAGCAGTGTCGGGGGGGGCACAGATACGCAGTATTTT
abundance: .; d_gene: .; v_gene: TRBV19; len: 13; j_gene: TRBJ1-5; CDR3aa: CASSILEDQPQHF; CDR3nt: TGTGCCAGTAGTATCCTAGAGGATCAGCCCCAGCATTTT
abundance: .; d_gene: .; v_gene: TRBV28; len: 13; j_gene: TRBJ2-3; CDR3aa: CASTLTSTDTQYF; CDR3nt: TGTGCCAGCACGTTAACTAGCACAGATACGCAGTATTTT
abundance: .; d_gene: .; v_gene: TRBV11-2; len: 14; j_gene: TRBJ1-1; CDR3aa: CASSPWTMNTEAFF; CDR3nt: TGTGCCAGCAGCCCGTGGACAATGAACACTGAAGCTTTCTTT
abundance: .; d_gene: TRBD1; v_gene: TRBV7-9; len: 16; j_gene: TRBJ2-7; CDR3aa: CASSLPGTGASYEQYF; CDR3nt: TGTGCCAGCAGCTTACCCGGGACAGGGGCCTCCTACGAGCAGTACTTC
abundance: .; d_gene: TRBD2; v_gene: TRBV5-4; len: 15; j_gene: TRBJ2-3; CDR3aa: CASISPGLAVDTQYF; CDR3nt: TGTGCCAGCATTTCTCCGGGACTAGCAGTAGATACGCAGTATTTT
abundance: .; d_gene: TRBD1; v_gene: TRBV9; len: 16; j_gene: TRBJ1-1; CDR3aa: CASSGGQGSGNTEAFF; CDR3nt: TGTGCCAGCAGCGGAGGACAGGGGAGTGGGAACACTGAAGCTTTCTTT
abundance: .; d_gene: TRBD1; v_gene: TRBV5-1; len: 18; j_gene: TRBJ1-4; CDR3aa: CASSLGARGPKANEKLFF; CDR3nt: TGCGCCAGCAGCTTGGGGGCCAGGGGGCCGAAGGCTAATGAAAAACTGTTTTTT
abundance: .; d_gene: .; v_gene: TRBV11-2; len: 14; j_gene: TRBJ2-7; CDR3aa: CASSSMESLQEQYF; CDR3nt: TGTGCCAGCAGCTCGATGGAGTCACTACAAGAGCAGTACTTC
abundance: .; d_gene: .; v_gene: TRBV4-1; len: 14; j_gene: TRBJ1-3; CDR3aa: CASSSVEGGNTIYF; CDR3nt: TGCGCCAGCAGCTCAGTGGAGGGGGGGAACACCATATATTTT
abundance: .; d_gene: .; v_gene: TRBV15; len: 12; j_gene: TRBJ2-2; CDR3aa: CATSIGPGELFF; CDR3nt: TGTGCCACCAGCATTGGGCCCGGGGAGCTGTTTTTT
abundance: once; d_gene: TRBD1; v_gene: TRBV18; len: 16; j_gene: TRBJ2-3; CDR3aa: CASSLGGTGMKDTQYF; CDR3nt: TGTGCCAGCTCACTCGGTGGGACAGGGATGAAAGATACGCAGTATTTT
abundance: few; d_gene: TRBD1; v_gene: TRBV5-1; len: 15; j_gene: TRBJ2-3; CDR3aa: CASSFRDSSTDTQYF; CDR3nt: TGCGCCAGCAGCTTCCGGGACAGTAGCACAGATACGCAGTATTTT
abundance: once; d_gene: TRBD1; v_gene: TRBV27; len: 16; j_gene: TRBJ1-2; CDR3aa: CASSPTGVLPNYGYTF; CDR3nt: TGTGCCAGCAGCCCGACAGGGGTCTTACCTAACTATGGCTACACCTTC
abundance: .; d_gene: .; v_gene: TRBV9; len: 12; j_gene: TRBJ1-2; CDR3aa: CASLGQNYGYTF; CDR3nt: TGTGCCAGCCTAGGACAGAACTATGGCTACACCTTC
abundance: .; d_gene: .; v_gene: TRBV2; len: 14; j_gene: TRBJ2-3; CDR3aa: CASSRDSAGDTQYF; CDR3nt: TGTGCCAGCAGTAGGGACTCCGCAGGAGATACGCAGTATTTT
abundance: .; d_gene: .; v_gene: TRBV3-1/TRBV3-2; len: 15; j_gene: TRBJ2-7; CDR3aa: CASSQDPGRIYEQYF; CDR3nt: TGTGCCAGCAGCCAAGACCCAGGGCGGATCTACGAGCAGTACTTC